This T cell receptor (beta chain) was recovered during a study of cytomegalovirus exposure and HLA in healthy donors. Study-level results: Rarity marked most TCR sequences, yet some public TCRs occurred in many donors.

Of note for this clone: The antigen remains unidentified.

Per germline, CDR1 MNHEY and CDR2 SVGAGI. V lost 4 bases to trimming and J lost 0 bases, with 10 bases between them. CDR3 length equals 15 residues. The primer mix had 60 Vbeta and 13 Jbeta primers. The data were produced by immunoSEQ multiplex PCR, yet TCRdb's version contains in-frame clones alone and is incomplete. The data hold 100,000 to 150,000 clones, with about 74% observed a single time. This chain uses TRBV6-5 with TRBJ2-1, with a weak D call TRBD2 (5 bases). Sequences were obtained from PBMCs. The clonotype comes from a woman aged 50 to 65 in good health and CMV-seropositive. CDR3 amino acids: CASSSSDSSYNEQFF. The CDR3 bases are TGTGCCAGCAGTTCATCGGACTCCTCCTACAATGAGCAGTTCTTC.